The source of this TCR beta chain is a study of shared clonotypes between healthy human individuals. Trimming removed 1 base at V and 1 base at J, with 10 bases between. This CDR3 region has 16 residues. CDR1 and CDR2 (germline): SGHVS, FNYEAQ. This clone was detected once. The antigen is undetermined. Study-wide results and caveats: Sampling covered blood only; tissue repertoires likely differ.

Some clones are missing from TCRdb's copy, which holds only in-frame ones; the method was immunoSEQ multiplex PCR. Among about 480,000 clones listed, 70% to 80% were seen once. Source material: PBMCs. This sequence originates from a middle-aged woman in good health. Some clones in this sample may be carry-over from other donors' samples. The rearrangement links TRBV7-6 to TRBJ2-2; D is unresolved. The CDR3 protein is CASSLGVLQNTGELFF. In nucleotides, the CDR3 is TGTGCCAGCAGCTTAGGGGTTCTTCAGAACACCGGGGAGCTGTTTTTT.